Listed here are 26 T cell receptor beta chains from one sample, sequenced in a study of PD-1 blockade in classical Hodgkin lymphoma. Method: immunoSEQ multiplex PCR; TCRdb's copy keeps in-frame clones and lacks some. The sample shows tens of thousands of clones, 84% of them seen only once. The time point: cycle 4 day 1 (C4D1), after less than 7 weeks of nivolumab. Each patient experienced a relapse that followed autologous stem cell transplantation, and brentuximab vedotin exposure varied. By magnetic negative selection, CD4+ T cells were purified from thawed PBMCs. The starting material was CD4+ T cells from blood, obtained before the fourth cycle of nivolumab. These receptors all come from a human donor with classical Hodgkin lymphoma.

The table lists this clone with a few counts. This rearrangement joins TRBV2 to TRBJ1-5; 10 positions match TRBD1. The trim removed 3 bases at V and 7 bases at J, leaving 12 bases unmatched. There are 17 residues in the CDR3. From germline, CDR1 is SNHLY and CDR2 FYNNEI. As DNA, the CDR3 is TGTGCCAGCAGTGATTATTCGGGACAGGGGCTAAGGCAGCCCCAGCATTTT. It specifies CASSDYSGQGLRQPQHF.

V is TRBV11-1 and J is TRBJ2-7, with 7 bases that match TRBD1. Germline trimming cut 1 base from V and 3 bases from J; bases unmatched to any gene: 3. Per germline, CDR1 SGHAT and CDR2 FQDESV (reference sequence). The CDR3 is 14 amino acids. DNA of the CDR3: TGTGCCAGCAGCTTAGACAGGGGACGCTACGAGCAGTACTTC. Protein: CASSLDRGRYEQYF.

This clone appeared a few times. The V and J genes are TRBV4-2 and TRBJ1-2; maybe TRBD1 (5 bases). The CDR3 loop spans 16 amino acids. V was pared by 3 bases and J by 0 bases, with 14 bases between. CDR1 LGHNA and CDR2 YNFKEQ come from the germline V gene. CDR3 amino acids: CASSHSGIRANYGYTF. CDR3 DNA sequence: TGTGCCAGCAGCCATTCAGGGATTAGGGCTAACTATGGCTACACCTTC.

The chain combines TRBV23-1 with TRBJ2-1; no definite D call. TRBV23-1 belongs to the ORF category, with a function that is uncertain. CDR3 length: 17 amino acids. Trimming took 0 bases from V and 4 from J, leaving 16 bases between them. CDR3 nucleotides: TGCGCCAGCAGTCAATCGGCATTCCCTGCCCCTTACAATGAGCAGTTCTTC. This translates into CASSQSAFPAPYNEQFF.

This chain uses TRBV2 with TRBJ1-6; D gene uncertain. The CDR3 has 14 amino acids. Germline V gene data show CDR1 as SNHLY and CDR2 as FYNNEI. V lost 0 bases, J lost 11 bases, and 11 bases lay in between. CDR3 DNA sequence: TGTGCCAGCAGTGAAGCAGGAAAAGATCCACCCCTCCACTTT. Its translation: CASSEAGKDPPLHF.

V and J are TRBV27 and TRBJ2-5; D is unresolved. CDR1 and CDR2 (germline): MNHEY, SMNVEV (reference sequence). Between the trimmed V and J ends, which lost 7 bases and 1 base, there was a span of 10 bases. The CDR3 length is 13 residues. The CDR3 region has the DNA TGTGCCAGCACCGCGTCGCCCCAAGAGACCCAGTACTTC. Protein sequence: CASTASPQETQYF.

This clone was observed a handful of times. The chain combines TRBV30 with TRBJ1-2; maybe TRBD1 (5 bases). The V gene lost 0 bases and the J gene lost 4 bases, with 15 bases spanning the gap. There are 15 residues in the CDR3. Germline CDR1 GTSNPN, CDR2 SVGIG (reference sequence). The CDR3 DNA is TGTGCCTGGAGTGTACAGGTGCGGCGACCCTATGGCTACACCTTC. Protein product: CAWSVQVRRPYGYTF.

This chain links TRBV10-1 with TRBJ2-1, with 11 bases lining up with TRBD2. The CDR3 loop spans 16 amino acids. Germline V gene sequence: CDR1 WNHNN, CDR2 SYGVQD (reference sequence). Trimming removed 0 bases from V and 9 bases from J; junction bases left unmatched: 7. The CDR3 DNA reads TGCGCCAGCAGTGAGTCTATAGCGGGGGGGCCACGTGAGCAGTTCTTC. It codes for CASSESIAGGPREQFF.

The chain is built from TRBV5-4 and TRBJ1-1; D is undetermined. V shed 3 bases and J shed 0 bases, with 12 bases lying between them. The CDR3 is 15 residues long. Germline CDR1 SGHNT, CDR2 YYREEE (reference sequence). The CDR3 loop is CASSSRGFMNTEAFF. In nucleotides, the CDR3 is TGTGCCAGCAGCTCCCGGGGTTTTATGAACACTGAAGCTTTCTTT.

V and J are TRBV28 and TRBJ1-1; a possible D gene is TRBD1 (5 bases). The germline V gene has CDR1 MDHEN and CDR2 SYDVKM. This CDR3 is 12 amino acids long. V was clipped by 6 bases and J by 5 bases, with 10 bases between them. The CDR3 region is CASRGRGTEAFF. The CDR3 nucleotides read TGTGCCAGCAGGGGCCGGGGGACTGAAGCTTTCTTT.

The chain recombines TRBV7-8 with TRBJ1-2; D uncertain. CDR1 is SGHVS, CDR2 FQNEAQ, per germline. CDR3 size: 14 residues. Trimming shortened V by 0 bases and J by 8 bases, and 13 bases separated the two germline ends. CDR3: CASSLAPISGGYTF. Written as DNA, the CDR3 is TGTGCCAGCAGCTTAGCGCCGATTTCAGGAGGCTACACCTTC.

The V gene is TRBV6-1, the J gene TRBJ1-5; the D gene is possibly TRBD1 (5 bases). The length of the CDR3 is 13 residues. Trimming shortened V by 8 bases and J by 1 base, and 9 bases separated the two germline ends. Germline-derived CDR1 and CDR2 are MNHNS and SASEGT. The chain's CDR3 is CASAGESNQPQHF. The DNA of the CDR3 is TGTGCCAGCGCGGGGGAAAGCAATCAGCCCCAGCATTTT.

The CDR3 region has the DNA TGCGCCAGCAGTCCCCGGGCCCCGGGGGCTTTCTTT. Translation: CASSPRAPGAFF. The gene calls are TRBV23-1 and TRBJ1-1; D uncertain. TRBV23-1 is sorted into the ORF group, with uncertain function. Trimming removed 4 bases from V and 11 bases from J, with 14 bases in between. This CDR3 spans 12 amino acids.

The genes are TRBV7-9 and TRBJ1-4; 10 bases map to TRBD1. The CDR3 is made up of 16 amino acids. The germline V gene encodes CDR1 SEHNR and CDR2 FQNEAQ (reference sequence). V shed 6 bases and J 4 bases; nucleotides not matched to a gene: 8. The CDR3 nucleotides read TGTGCCAGCAGGGCAAACCGGGACAGGGGTAATGAAAAACTGTTTTTT. The encoded protein is CASRANRDRGNEKLFF.

The chain joins TRBV27 to TRBJ1-1; D not certain. V was trimmed by 4 bases and J by 0 bases, leaving 6 bases between them. The CDR3 runs to 13 residues. Germline V CDR1 and CDR2: MNHEY, SMNVEV (reference sequence). The CDR3 nucleotides are TGTGCCAGCAGTTGGTCTATGAACACTGAAGCTTTCTTT. This codes for CASSWSMNTEAFF.

The chain employs TRBV27 and TRBJ2-3; the match to TRBD1 covers 8 bases. Trimming took 6 bases from V and 5 from J; bases not matched to a gene: 4. The CDR3 covers 13 residues. CDR1 is MNHEY, CDR2 SMNVEV, per germline (reference sequence). The CDR3 spells CASRTGAGDTQYF. The CDR3 DNA reads as TGTGCCAGCAGGACAGGGGCGGGAGATACGCAGTATTTT.

CDR3 DNA sequence: TGTGCCAGCAGCGTACAGAGCGGGGGTCCTCCCTACAATGAGCAGTTCTTC. It specifies CASSVQSGGPPYNEQFF. This chain connects TRBV7-2 to TRBJ2-1, with 8 bases lining up with TRBD2. The CDR3 is made up of 17 amino acids. Trimming cost V 5 bases and J 2 bases; bases outside gene matches: 11. CDR1 is SGHTA and CDR2 is FQGNSA in the germline V gene.

J is TRBJ1-6 and V is TRBV2; D gene uncertain. The CDR3 has 13 residues. The germline V gene encodes CDR1 SNHLY and CDR2 FYNNEI. Trimming removed 5 bases from V and 15 bases from J, with 17 bases in between. CDR3 loop: CASSPGLTSSLHF. The CDR3 coding sequence is TGTGCCAGCAGTCCCGGACTGACCTCAAGCCTCCACTTT.

V usage is TRBV12-5 and J usage is TRBJ1-5; 7 bases align to TRBD1. V lost 7 bases to trimming and J lost 6 bases; unmatched junction nucleotides: 9. The CDR3 spans 14 residues. The V gene's germline CDR1 is LGHNT and CDR2 FRNRAP. The CDR3 protein is CASAHDRAGQPQHF. The CDR3 DNA sequence: TGTGCTAGTGCCCACGACAGGGCCGGTCAGCCCCAGCATTTT.

This clone turned up a few times. DNA for the CDR3: TGTGCCAGCAGGGCGGGGGACTTTGGCTACACCTTC. Translating it yields CASRAGDFGYTF. The chain is built from TRBV2 and TRBJ1-2, with D possibly matching TRBD1 (5 bases). CDR3 length: 12 amino acids. V was pared by 6 bases and J by 7 bases, with 12 bases between. CDR1 SNHLY and CDR2 FYNNEI come from the germline V gene.

The V gene is TRBV7-9, the J gene TRBJ1-2; tentatively, D is TRBD1 (5 bases). With 7 bases removed from V and 5 bases from J, the gap between germline ends came to 29 bases. From germline, CDR1 is SEHNR and CDR2 FQNEAQ (reference sequence). This CDR3 is 18 amino acids long. CDR3 loop: CASNPPWRQTLLRYGYTF. The CDR3 nucleotides are TGTGCCAGCAACCCCCCGTGGCGACAGACCCTATTGAGGTATGGCTACACCTTC.

This rearrangement joins TRBV7-9 to TRBJ2-7, with unresolved D. From germline, CDR1 is SEHNR and CDR2 FQNEAQ (reference sequence). V gave up 5 bases and J gave up 3 bases, with 8 bases separating them. The CDR3 runs 12 residues. DNA of the CDR3: TGTGCCAGCAGCCCCCCCAACTACGAGCAGTACTTC. It specifies CASSPPNYEQYF.

The V and J genes are TRBV6-6 and TRBJ2-5; D gene unclear. CDR3 length equals 9 residues. Trimming left V 8 bases short and J 5 bases short, with 3 bases between. CDR1 and CDR2 (germline): MNHNY, SVGAGI (reference sequence). The CDR3 loop reads CASGETQYF. The CDR3, as DNA: TGTGCCAGCGGGGAGACCCAGTACTTC.

This clone was seen a handful of times. The rearrangement joins TRBV5-1 to TRBJ2-5; D not resolved. The length of the CDR3 is 14 residues. The germline V gene encodes CDR1 SGHRS and CDR2 YFSETQ. The germline V and J ends were trimmed by 4 bases and 0 bases, with 10 bases remaining between them. The CDR3 spells CASSPQVDQETQYF. CDR3 DNA sequence: TGCGCCAGCAGCCCCCAGGTAGACCAAGAGACCCAGTACTTC.

The DNA for the CDR3 is TGTGCCTGGGCTTCAAGCCGGACGGTGAACACTGAAGCTTTCTTT. Protein product: CAWASSRTVNTEAFF. The chain employs TRBV30 and TRBJ1-1, with D unclear. The CDR3 covers 15 residues. Germline CDR1 GTSNPN, CDR2 SVGIG (reference sequence). Between the trimmed V and J ends, which lost 5 bases and 0 bases, there was a span of 16 bases.

This sequence joins TRBV9 and TRBJ1-3; D possibly corresponds to TRBD1 (5 bases). There are 16 residues in the CDR3. Germline-derived CDR1 and CDR2 are SGDLS and YYNGEE. Trimming took off 2 bases at V and 0 bases at J, with 12 bases between the two ends. CDR3 DNA: TGTGCCAGCAGCGTGGGGTTAGGGGTCTCTGGAAACACCATATATTTT. It specifies CASSVGLGVSGNTIYF.